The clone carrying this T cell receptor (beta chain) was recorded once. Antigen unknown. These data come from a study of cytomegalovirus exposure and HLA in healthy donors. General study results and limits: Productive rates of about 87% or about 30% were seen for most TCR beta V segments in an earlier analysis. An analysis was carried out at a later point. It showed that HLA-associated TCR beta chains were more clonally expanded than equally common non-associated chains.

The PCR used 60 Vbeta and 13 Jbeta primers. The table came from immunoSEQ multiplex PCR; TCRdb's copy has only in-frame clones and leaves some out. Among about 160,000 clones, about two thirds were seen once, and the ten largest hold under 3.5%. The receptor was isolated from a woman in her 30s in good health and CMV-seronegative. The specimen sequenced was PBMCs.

This CDR3 is CASSPYFDKQETQYF. Written as DNA, the CDR3 is TGTGCCAGCAGCCCTTATTTCGACAAGCAAGAGACCCAGTACTTC. V is TRBV7-9 and J is TRBJ2-5, with D uncertain. Trimming took 5 bases from V and 2 from J, leaving 15 bases between them. Germline assignment: CDR1 SEHNR and CDR2 FQNEAQ (reference sequence). The CDR3 length is 15 residues.